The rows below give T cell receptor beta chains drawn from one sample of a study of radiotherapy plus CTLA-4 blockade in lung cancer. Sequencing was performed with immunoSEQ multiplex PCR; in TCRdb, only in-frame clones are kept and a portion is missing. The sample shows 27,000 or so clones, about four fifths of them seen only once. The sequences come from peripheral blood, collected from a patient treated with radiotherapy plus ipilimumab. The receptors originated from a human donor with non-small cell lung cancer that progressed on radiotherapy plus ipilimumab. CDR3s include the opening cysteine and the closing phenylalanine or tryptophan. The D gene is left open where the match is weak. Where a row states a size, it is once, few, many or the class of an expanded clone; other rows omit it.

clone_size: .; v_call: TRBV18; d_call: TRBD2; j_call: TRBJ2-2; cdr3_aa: CASSLATSGMTGELFF; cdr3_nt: TGTGCCAGCTCACTCGCGACTAGCGGGATGACCGGGGAGCTGTTTTTT
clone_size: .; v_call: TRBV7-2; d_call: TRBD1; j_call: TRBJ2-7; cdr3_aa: CASSPGQGIYEQYF; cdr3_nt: TGTGCCAGCAGCCCGGGACAGGGGATCTACGAGCAGTACTTC
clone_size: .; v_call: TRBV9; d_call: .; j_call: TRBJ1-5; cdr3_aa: CASSADGTPYQPQHF; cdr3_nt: TGTGCCAGCAGCGCAGACGGGACACCCTATCAGCCCCAGCATTTT
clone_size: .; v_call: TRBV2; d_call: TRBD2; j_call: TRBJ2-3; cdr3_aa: CASSEAGLAGFTDTQYF; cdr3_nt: TGTGCCAGCAGTGAAGCCGGACTAGCGGGATTCACAGATACGCAGTATTTT
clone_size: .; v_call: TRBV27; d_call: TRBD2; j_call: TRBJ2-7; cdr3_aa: CASSLYPPAGNYEQYF; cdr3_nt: TGTGCCAGCAGTTTATACCCCCCAGCGGGAAACTACGAGCAGTACTTC
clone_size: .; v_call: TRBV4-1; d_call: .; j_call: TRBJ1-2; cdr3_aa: CASSQDGSPYGYTF; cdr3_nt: TGCGCCAGCAGCCAAGATGGAAGTCCCTATGGCTACACCTTC
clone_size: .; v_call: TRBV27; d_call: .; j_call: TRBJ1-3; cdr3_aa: CASSQTGFSGNTIYF; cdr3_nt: TGTGCCAGCAGCCAGACAGGATTCTCTGGAAACACCATATATTTT
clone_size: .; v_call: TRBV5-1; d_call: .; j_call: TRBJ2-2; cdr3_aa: CATGVTGGPGELFF; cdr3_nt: TGCGCCACAGGTGTAACAGGCGGGCCCGGGGAGCTGTTTTTT
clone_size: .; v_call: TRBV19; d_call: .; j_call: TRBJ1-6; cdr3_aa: CASSMGQGRTPLHF; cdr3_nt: TGTGCCAGCAGTATGGGCCAGGGGAGGACACCCCTCCACTTT
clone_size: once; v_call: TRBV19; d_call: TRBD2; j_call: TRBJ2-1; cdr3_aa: CASSPLAERYNEQFF; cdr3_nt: TGTGCCAGTAGTCCCCTAGCGGAAAGGTACAATGAGCAGTTCTTC
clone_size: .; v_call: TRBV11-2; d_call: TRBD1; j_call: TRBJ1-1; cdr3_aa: CASSFGTGPPEAFF; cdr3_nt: TGTGCCAGCAGCTTCGGGACAGGGCCGCCTGAAGCTTTCTTT
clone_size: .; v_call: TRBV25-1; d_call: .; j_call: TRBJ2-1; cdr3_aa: CASSEPGYNEQFF; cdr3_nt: TGTGCCAGCAGTGAACCGGGCTACAATGAGCAGTTCTTC
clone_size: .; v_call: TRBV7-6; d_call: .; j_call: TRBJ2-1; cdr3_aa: CASSLADNSYNEQFF; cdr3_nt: TGTGCCAGCAGCTTAGCGGACAACTCCTACAATGAGCAGTTCTTC
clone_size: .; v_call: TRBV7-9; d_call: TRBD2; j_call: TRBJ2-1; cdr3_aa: CASSLRGLADNEQFF; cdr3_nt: TGTGCCAGCAGCTTACGAGGTCTAGCGGACAATGAGCAGTTCTTC
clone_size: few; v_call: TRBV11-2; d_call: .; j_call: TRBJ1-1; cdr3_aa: CASSPTPEQRAFF; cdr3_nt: TGTGCCAGCAGCCCTACCCCGGAACAGCGGGCTTTCTTT
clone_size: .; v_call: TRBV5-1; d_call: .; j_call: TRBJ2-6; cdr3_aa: CASSPRGSQSSGANVLTF; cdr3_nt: TGCGCCAGCAGCCCACGGGGGTCCCAGAGCTCTGGGGCCAACGTCCTGACTTTC
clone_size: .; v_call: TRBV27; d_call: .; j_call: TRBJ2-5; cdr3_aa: CASREKNEEETQYF; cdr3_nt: TGTGCCAGCAGGGAAAAAAACGAGGAGGAGACCCAGTACTTC
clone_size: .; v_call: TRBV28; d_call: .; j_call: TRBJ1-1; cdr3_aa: CASSLSFGGDTEAFF; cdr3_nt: TGTGCCAGCAGTTTATCGTTTGGGGGGGACACTGAAGCTTTCTTT
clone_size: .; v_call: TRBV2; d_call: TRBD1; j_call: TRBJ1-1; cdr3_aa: CASTQLLTGYGETEAFF; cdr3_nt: TGTGCCAGCACCCAACTTTTGACAGGGTACGGTGAAACTGAAGCTTTCTTT
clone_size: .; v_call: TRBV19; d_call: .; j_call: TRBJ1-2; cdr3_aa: CASQGQGNYGYTF; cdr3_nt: TGTGCCAGCCAAGGGCAGGGGAACTATGGCTACACCTTC
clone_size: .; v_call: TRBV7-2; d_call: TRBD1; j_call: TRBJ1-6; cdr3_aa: CASSFGTANNSPLHF; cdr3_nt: TGTGCCAGCAGCTTCGGGACAGCGAATAATTCACCCCTCCACTTT
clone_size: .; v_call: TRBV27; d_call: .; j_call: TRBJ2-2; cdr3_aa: CASSFGGELFF; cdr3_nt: TGTGCCAGCAGTTTTGGCGGGGAGCTGTTTTTT
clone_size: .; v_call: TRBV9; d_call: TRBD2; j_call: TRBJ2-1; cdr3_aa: CASSSSGRKGDEQFF; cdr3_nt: TGTGCCAGCAGCTCTAGCGGGAGGAAGGGCGATGAGCAGTTCTTC
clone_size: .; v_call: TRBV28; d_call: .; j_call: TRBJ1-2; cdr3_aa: CASSPNRAHSTF; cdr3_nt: TGTGCCAGCAGCCCAAACAGGGCCCACAGCACCTTC
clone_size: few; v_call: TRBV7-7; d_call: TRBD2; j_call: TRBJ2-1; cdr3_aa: CASSSGLAGGEQFF; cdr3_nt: TGTGCTAGCAGCTCGGGACTAGCGGGAGGCGAGCAGTTCTTC
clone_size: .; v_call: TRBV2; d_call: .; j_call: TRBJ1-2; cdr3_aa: CASTGARAYGYTF; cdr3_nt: TGTGCCAGCACAGGGGCCAGGGCCTATGGCTACACCTTC
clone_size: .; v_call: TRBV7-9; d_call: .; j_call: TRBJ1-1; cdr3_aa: CASSLGSPENTEAFF; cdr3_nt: TGTGCCAGCAGCTTAGGGTCGCCAGAGAACACTGAAGCTTTCTTT
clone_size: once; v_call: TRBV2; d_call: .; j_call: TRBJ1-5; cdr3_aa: CASTLTGRSNQPQHF; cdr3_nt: TGTGCCAGCACCCTGACAGGCCGCAGCAATCAGCCCCAGCATTTT
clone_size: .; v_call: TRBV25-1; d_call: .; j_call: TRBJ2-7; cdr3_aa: CASSDPTSSYEQYF; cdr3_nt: TGTGCCAGCAGTGACCCTACTAGCTCCTACGAGCAGTACTTC
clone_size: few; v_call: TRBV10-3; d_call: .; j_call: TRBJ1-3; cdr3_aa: CAIKVNGGNTIYF; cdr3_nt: TGTGCCATCAAGGTCAACGGAGGAAACACCATATATTTT
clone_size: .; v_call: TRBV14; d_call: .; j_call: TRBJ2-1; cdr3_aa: CASSQEWQGTYNEQFF; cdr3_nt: TGTGCCAGCAGCCAAGAATGGCAGGGGACCTACAATGAGCAGTTCTTC
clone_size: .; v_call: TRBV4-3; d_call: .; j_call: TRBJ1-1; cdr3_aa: CASSQDAFTGTEAFF; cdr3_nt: TGCGCCAGCAGCCAAGATGCTTTTACAGGGACCGAAGCTTTCTTT
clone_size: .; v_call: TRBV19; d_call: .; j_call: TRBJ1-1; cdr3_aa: CASSIGGANTEAFF; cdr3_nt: TGTGCCAGTAGTATAGGTGGAGCTAACACTGAAGCTTTCTTT
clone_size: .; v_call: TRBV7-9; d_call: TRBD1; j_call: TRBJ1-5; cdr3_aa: CASSLTYTGAAQPQHF; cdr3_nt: TGTGCCAGCAGCCTAACTTATACAGGGGCGGCCCAGCCCCAGCATTTT
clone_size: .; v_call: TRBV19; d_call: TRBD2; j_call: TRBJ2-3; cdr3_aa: CASSPHSGRAADTQYF; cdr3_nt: TGTGCCAGTAGTCCGCATAGCGGGAGGGCCGCAGATACGCAGTATTTT
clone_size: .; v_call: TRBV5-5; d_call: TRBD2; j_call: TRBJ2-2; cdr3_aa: CASSSRAGSGELFF; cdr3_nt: TGTGCCAGCAGTTCCAGAGCGGGGAGTGGGGAGCTGTTTTTT
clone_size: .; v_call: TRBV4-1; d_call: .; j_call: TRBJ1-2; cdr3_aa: CASSQTGNYGYTF; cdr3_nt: TGCGCCAGCAGCCAAACAGGCAACTATGGCTACACCTTC
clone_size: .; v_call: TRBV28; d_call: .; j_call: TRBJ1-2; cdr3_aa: CASSLNTPNYGYTF; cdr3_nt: TGTGCCAGCAGTTTAAACACCCCTAACTATGGCTACACCTTC
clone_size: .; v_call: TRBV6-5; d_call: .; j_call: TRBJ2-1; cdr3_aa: CASSPRFGGMNEQFF; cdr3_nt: TGTGCCAGCAGTCCGCGTTTCGGGGGCATGAATGAGCAGTTCTTC
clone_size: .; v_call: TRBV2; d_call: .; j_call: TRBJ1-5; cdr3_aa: CASSGSAGQSNQPQHF; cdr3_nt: TGTGCCAGCAGTGGGTCCGCTGGACAGAGCAATCAGCCCCAGCATTTT
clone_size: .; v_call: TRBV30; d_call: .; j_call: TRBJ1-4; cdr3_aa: CAWTTTGPTLF; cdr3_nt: TGTGCCTGGACTACGACCGGGCCAACTCTTTTT
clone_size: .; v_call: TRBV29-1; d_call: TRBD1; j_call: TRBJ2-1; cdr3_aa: CSANGQGRYNEQFF; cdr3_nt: TGCAGCGCCAACGGACAGGGGCGCTACAATGAGCAGTTCTTC
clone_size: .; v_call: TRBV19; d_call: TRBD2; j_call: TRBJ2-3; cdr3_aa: CASSGTSGGRDTQYF; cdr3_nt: TGTGCCAGTAGCGGGACTAGCGGGGGTAGGGATACGCAGTATTTT
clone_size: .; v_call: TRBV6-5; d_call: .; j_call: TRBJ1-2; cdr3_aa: CASDKQGYGKWTF; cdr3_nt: TGTGCCAGCGATAAACAGGGATACGGAAAGTGGACCTTC
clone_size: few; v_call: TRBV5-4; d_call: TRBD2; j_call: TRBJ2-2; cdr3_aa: CASSPGLAGRIGELFF; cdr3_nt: TGTGCCAGCAGCCCAGGACTAGCGGGAAGGATCGGGGAGCTGTTTTTT
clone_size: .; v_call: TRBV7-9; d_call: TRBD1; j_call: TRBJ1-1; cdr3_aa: CASSLQGAWTEAFF; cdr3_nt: TGTGCCAGCAGCTTACAGGGGGCGTGGACTGAAGCTTTCTTT
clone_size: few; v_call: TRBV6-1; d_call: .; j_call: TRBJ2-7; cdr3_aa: CASSYIGEQYF; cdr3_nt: TGTGCCAGCAGTTACATTGGCGAGCAGTACTTC
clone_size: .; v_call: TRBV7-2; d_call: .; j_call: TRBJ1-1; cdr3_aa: CASSLYLNTEAFF; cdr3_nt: TGTGCCAGCAGCTTATACCTGAACACTGAAGCTTTCTTT
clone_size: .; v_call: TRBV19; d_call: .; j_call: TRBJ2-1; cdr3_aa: CAGSRTGNDEQFF; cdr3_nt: TGTGCCGGGAGTCGGACTGGGAACGATGAGCAGTTCTTC
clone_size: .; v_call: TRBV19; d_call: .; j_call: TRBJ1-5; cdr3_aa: CASTTKGSSNQPQHF; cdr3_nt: TGTGCCAGTACTACCAAAGGCAGTAGCAATCAGCCCCAGCATTTT
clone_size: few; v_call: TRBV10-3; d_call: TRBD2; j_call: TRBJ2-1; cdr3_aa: CAISDIAGRNEQFF; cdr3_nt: TGTGCCATCAGTGACATAGCGGGACGCAATGAGCAGTTCTTC
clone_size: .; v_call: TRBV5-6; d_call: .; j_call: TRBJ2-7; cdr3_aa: CASSHLRGGDEQYF; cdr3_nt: TGTGCCAGCAGCCACCTAAGGGGGGGCGACGAGCAGTACTTC
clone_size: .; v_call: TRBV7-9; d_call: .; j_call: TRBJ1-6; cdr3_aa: CASSYGDLQRLMYNSPLHF; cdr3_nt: TGTGCCAGCAGCTACGGGGACCTTCAACGGCTTATGTATAATTCACCCCTCCACTTT
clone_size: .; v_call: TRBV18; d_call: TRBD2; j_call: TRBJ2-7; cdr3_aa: CASSPKTSGSSYEQYF; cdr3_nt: TGTGCCAGCTCACCAAAGACTAGCGGGAGCTCCTACGAGCAGTACTTC